The rows below give T cell receptor beta chains drawn from one sample of a study of CD8 T cells in ankylosing spondylitis. TCRdb recomputed calls from the 5' RACE reads with MiXCR, one row per CDR3 protein. The sample carries some 140,000 distinct CDR3 sequences, approximately 7.3% recorded once. The specimen sequenced was blood, either unsorted or a sorted T cell fraction (not recorded which). The receptors derive from a female donor with ankylosing spondylitis or in good health (not recorded which). Each CDR3 is given with its conserved first and last residue. The D gene is left open where the match is weak. Rows may omit the clone size; those that give it use once, few, many or a size class.

>TRBJ2-5|TRBV5-1|TRBD2|many|17
TGCGCCAGCAGCTTGGCTCTTTCGCGGGGGGGCGAAGAGACCCAGTACTTC
CASSLALSRGGEETQYF
>TRBJ2-7|TRBV27|TRBD1|-|15
TGTGCCAGCAGTTCCCGACAGGGCCCAGCCTACGAGCAGTACTTC
CASSSRQGPAYEQYF
>TRBJ1-2|TRBV5-1|TRBD1|many|15
TGCGCCAGCAGCTTTCACAGGGGGTCGGACTATGGCTACACCTTC
CASSFHRGSDYGYTF
>TRBJ2-3|TRBV5-6|-|many|16
TGTGCCAGCAGCTTAGGGTCCGACAGCCGGGGAGATACGCAGTATTTT
CASSLGSDSRGDTQYF
>TRBJ2-5|TRBV20-1|-|many|13
TGCAGTGCTAGAGGGGGGCCGGGGGGGACCCAGTACTTC
CSARGGPGGTQYF
>TRBJ1-2|TRBV4-3|-|many|17
TGCGCCAGCAGCCAAGATTGGCCCCGGGGGGGGGGCAGTGGCTACACCTTC
CASSQDWPRGGGSGYTF
>TRBJ2-5|TRBV5-1|-|many|13
TGCGCCAGCAGCCCGGGATCAGGTAGTTGGCAGTACTTC
CASSPGSGSWQYF
>TRBJ2-3|TRBV2|-|many|16
TGTGCCAGCAGTCCTACGACCCACGGTACCACAGATACGCAGTATTTT
CASSPTTHGTTDTQYF
>TRBJ1-1|TRBV28|-|many|15
TGTGCCAGCAGTCCCCTAGGGCTGGAGAACACTGAAGCTTTCTTT
CASSPLGLENTEAFF
>TRBJ1-1|TRBV6-2/TRBV6-3|-|many|12
TGTGCCAGCAGTTACTCGAGACAGCAAGCTTTCTTT
CASSYSRQQAFF
>TRBJ1-2|TRBV20-1|TRBD1|many|12
TGCAGTGCTCAGGACAGGGGTAGCGGCTACACCTTC
CSAQDRGSGYTF
>TRBJ1-1|TRBV18|-|few|16
TGTGCCAGCTCACCACCGGGACCGACGTTGAACACTGAAGCTTTCTTT
CASSPPGPTLNTEAFF
>TRBJ2-5|TRBV3-1|TRBD2|many|13
TGTGCCAGCAGCCAAGGCCCGCGACTAGCAGAGTACTTC
CASSQGPRLAEYF
>TRBJ1-5|TRBV5-1|-|-|15
TGCGCCAGCAGCTTGGACGGGATGGGCAATCAGCCCCAGCATTTT
CASSLDGMGNQPQHF